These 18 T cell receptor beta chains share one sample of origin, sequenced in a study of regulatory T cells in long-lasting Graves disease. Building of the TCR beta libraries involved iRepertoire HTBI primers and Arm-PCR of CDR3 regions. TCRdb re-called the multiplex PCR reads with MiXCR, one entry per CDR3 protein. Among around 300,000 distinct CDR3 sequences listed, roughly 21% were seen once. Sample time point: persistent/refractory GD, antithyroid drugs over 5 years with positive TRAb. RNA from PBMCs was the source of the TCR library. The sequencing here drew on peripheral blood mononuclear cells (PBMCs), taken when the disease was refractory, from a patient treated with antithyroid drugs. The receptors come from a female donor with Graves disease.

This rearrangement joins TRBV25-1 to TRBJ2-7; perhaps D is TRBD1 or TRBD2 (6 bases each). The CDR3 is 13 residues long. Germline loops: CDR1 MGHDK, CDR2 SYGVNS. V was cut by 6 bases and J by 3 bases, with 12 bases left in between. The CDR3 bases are TGTGCCAGCAGGGAGGGGGACTTCTACGAGCAGTACTTC. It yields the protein CASREGDFYEQYF.

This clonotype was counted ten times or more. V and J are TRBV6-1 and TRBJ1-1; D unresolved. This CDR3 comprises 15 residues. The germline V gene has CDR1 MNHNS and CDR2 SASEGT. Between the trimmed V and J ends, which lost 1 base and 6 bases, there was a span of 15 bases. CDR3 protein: CASSEGRAIGAEAFF. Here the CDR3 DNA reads TGTGCCAGCAGTGAAGGCCGGGCAATTGGGGCTGAAGCTTTCTTT.

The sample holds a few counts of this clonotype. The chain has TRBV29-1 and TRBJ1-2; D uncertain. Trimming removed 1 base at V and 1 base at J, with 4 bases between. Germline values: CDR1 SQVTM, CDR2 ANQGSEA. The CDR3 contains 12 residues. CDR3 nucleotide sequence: TGCAGCGTTGAAGCACTTAACTATGGCTACACCTTC. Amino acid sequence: CSVEALNYGYTF. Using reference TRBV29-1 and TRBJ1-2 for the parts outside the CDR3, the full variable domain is SAVISQKPSRDICQRGTSLTIQCQVDSQVTMMFWYRQQPGQSLTLIATANQGSEATYESGFVIDKFPISRPNLTFSTLTVSNMSPEDSSIYLCSVEALNYGYTFGSGTRLTVV.

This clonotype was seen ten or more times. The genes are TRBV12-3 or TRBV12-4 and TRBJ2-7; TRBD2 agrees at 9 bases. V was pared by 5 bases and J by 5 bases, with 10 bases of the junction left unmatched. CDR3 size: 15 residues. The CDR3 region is CASSPRDSGSDEQYF. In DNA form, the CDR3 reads TGTGCCAGCAGTCCCCGGGATAGCGGGAGCGACGAGCAGTACTTC.

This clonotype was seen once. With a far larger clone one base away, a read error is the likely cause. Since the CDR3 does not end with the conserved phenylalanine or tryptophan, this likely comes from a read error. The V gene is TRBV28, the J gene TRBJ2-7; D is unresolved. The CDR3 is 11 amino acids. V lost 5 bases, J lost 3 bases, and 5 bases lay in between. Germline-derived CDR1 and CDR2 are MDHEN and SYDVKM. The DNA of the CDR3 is TGTGCCAGCAGTCCCCTCTACGAGCAGTACCTC. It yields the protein CASSPLYEQYL.

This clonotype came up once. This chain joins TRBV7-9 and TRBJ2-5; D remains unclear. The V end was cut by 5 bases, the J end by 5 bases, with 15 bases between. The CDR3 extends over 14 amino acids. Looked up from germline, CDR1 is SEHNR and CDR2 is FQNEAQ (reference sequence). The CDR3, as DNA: TGTGCCAGCAGCCCGCTACCCCGGATTGAGACCCAGTACTTC. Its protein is CASSPLPRIETQYF.

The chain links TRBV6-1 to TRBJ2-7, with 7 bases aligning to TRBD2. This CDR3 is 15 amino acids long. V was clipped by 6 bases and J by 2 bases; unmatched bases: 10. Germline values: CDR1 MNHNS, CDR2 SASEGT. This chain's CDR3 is CASSHRLAVTYEQYF. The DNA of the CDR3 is TGTGCCAGCAGCCACCGACTAGCTGTGACCTACGAGCAGTACTTC.

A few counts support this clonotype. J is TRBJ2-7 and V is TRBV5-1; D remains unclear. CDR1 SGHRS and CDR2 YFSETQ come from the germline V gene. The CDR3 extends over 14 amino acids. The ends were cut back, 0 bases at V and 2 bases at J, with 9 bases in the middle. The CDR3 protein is CASSLDLTAYEQYF. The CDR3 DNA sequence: TGCGCCAGCAGCTTGGACCTAACTGCCTACGAGCAGTACTTC.

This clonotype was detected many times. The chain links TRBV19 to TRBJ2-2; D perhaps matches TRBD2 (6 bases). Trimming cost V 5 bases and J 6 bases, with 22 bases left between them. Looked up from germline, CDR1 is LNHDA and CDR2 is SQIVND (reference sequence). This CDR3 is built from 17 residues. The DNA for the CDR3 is TGTGCCAGTAGTGATTTAAGTTCGGGGAGGCGGTCCGGGGAGCTGTTTTTT. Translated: CASSDLSSGRRSGELFF.

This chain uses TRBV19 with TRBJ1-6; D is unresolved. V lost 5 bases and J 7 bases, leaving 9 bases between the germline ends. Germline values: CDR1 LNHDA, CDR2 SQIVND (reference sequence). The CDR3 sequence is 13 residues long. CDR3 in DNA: TGTGCCAGTAGTGTCGGACGGAATTCACCCCTCCACTTT. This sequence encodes CASSVGRNSPLHF.

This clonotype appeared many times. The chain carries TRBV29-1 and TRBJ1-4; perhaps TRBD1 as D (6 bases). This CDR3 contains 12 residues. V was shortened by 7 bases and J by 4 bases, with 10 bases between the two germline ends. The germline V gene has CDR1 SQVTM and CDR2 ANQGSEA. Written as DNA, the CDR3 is TGCAGCGCTACAGGGTTTAATGAAAAACTGTTTTTT. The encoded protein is CSATGFNEKLFF.

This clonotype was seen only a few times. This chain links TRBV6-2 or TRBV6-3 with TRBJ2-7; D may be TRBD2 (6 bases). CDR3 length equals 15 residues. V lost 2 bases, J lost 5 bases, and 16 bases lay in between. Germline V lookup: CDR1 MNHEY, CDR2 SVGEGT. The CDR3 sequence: CASSYEREVSDEQYF. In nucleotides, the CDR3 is TGTGCCAGCAGTTACGAGAGGGAGGTCAGCGACGAGCAGTACTTC.

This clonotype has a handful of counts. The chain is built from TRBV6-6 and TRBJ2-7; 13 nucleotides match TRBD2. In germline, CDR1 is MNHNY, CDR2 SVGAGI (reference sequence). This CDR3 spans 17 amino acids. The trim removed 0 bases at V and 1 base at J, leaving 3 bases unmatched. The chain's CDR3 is CASSYSGLAGWSYEQYF. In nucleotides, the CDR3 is TGTGCCAGCAGTTACTCGGGACTAGCGGGATGGTCCTACGAGCAGTACTTC.

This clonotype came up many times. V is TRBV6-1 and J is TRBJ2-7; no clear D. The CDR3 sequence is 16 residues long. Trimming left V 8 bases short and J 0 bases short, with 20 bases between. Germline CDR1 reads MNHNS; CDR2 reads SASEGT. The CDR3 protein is CASSPSHRPSSYEQYF. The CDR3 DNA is TGTGCCAGCTCGCCTTCGCACCGCCCAAGCTCCTACGAGCAGTACTTC.

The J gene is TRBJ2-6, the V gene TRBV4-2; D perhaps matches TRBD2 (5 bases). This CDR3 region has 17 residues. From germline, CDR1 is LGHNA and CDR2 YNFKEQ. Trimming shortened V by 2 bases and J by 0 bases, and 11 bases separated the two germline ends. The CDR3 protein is CASSQTGLGSGANVLTF. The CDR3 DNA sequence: TGTGCCAGCAGCCAAACGGGGTTAGGCTCTGGGGCCAACGTCCTGACTTTC.

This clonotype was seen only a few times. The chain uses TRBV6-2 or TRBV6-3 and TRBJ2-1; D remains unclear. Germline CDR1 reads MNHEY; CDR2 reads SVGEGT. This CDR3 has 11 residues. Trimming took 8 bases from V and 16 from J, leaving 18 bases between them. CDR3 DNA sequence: TGTGCCAGCCTACTTTCGGCAGTTACCTTCTTC. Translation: CASLLSAVTFF.

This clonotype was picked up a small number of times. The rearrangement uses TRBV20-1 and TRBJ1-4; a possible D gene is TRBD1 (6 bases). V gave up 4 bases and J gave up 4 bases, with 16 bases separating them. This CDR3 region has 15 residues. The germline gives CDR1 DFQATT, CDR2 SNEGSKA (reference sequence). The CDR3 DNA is TGCAGTGCTACGAACCCTCGGGGGCGTAATGAAAAACTGTTTTTT. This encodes CSATNPRGRNEKLFF.

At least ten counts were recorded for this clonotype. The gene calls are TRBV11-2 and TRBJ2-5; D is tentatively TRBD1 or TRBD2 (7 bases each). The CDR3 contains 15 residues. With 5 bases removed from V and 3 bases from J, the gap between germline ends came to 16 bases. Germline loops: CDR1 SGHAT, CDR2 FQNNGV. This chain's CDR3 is CASSPGGGPKETQYF. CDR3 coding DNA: TGTGCCAGCAGCCCAGGGGGGGGTCCAAAAGAGACCCAGTACTTC.